This T cell receptor (beta chain) was captured in a study of blood T cells in healthy people across ages. The sample holds a few counts of this clonotype. CDR3 length: 14 amino acids. The V gene's germline CDR1 is SNHLY and CDR2 FYNNEI. Through a sample-barcoded 5' primer and a J-beta primer mix, a second PCR was run for roughly 7 to 12 cycles. Via MiXCR, TCRdb re-called the 5' RACE reads, giving one row per CDR3 protein. The sample yields 1 million or so distinct CDR3 sequences, about 23% seen once. These data also featured in a second study, about T cells of mothers and their children.

The chain employs TRBV2 and TRBJ2-5; 13 nucleotides match TRBD2. The J call may be mistaken, given a closer DNA end match to TRBJ2-1. Sample: blood. The origin of this receptor is a girl aged 2-9 years in good health. Written as DNA, the CDR3 is TGTGCCACCCGGACCGGGACTAGCGGGACCGAGCAGTTCTTC. It translates to CATRTGTSGTEQFF.